These 8 T cell receptor beta chains originate from one sample sequenced in a study of shared clonotypes between healthy human individuals. Clones were sequenced by immunoSEQ multiplex PCR, and TCRdb holds only the in-frame ones, with some missing. The sample lists about 2 million clones, approximately 95% occurring once. The specimen was naive CD4+ T cells sorted from blood. Subset given: CD45RA+ positively selected. The receptors were sampled from a man between 18 and 29 years old in good health.

The chain links TRBV29-1 to TRBJ1-3; D possibly corresponds to TRBD1 (6 bases). The CDR3 sequence is 12 residues long. The V gene lost 7 bases and the J gene lost 4 bases, with 11 bases spanning the gap. In germline, CDR1 is SQVTM, CDR2 ANQGSEA. CDR3 in DNA: TGCAGCGCGGGGGGGCTCGGAAACACCATATATTTT. Protein sequence: CSAGGLGNTIYF.

V is TRBV5-6 and J is TRBJ2-5, with TRBD1 matching over 7 bases. The end of the DNA aligns better with TRBJ2-7, so the J call may be wrong. Germline V gene sequence: CDR1 SGHDT, CDR2 YYEEEE. This CDR3 has 13 residues. In nucleotides, the CDR3 is TGTGCCAGCAGGGAGACAGGGATCTACGAGCAGTACTTC. As protein: CASRETGIYEQYF.

J is TRBJ1-1 and V is TRBV5-4; TRBD1 agrees at 8 bases. This CDR3 region has 15 residues. CDR1 SGHNT and CDR2 YYREEE come from the germline V gene (reference sequence). V trimming: 0 bases; J trimming: 3 bases; junction bases outside the gene matches: 4. CDR3 protein: CASSLAPGGHTEAFF. The DNA for the CDR3 is TGTGCCAGCAGCTTGGCCCCAGGGGGCCACACTGAAGCTTTCTTT. Together with reference TRBV5-4 and TRBJ1-1, the CDR3 gives the full variable domain: ETGVTQSPTHLIKTRGQQVTLRCSSQSGHNTVSWYQQALGQGPQFIFQYYREEENGRGNFPPRFSGLQFPNYSSELNVNALELDDSALYLCASSLAPGGHTEAFFGQGTRLTVV.

This chain links TRBV4-1 with TRBJ1-2; no firm D call. Looked up from germline, CDR1 is MGHRA and CDR2 is YSYEKL. V lost 4 bases to trimming and J lost 4 bases, with 16 bases between them. The CDR3 runs to 15 residues. CDR3 in amino acids: CASSPAVTPLYGYTF. The CDR3 nucleotides read TGCGCCAGCAGCCCCGCCGTAACTCCCCTCTATGGCTACACCTTC.

This chain connects TRBV11-2 to TRBJ2-3; possibly TRBD2 for D (7 bases). The germline CDR1 and CDR2 sequences are SGHAT and FQNNGV. The ends were cut back, 5 bases at V and 4 bases at J, with 19 bases in the middle. CDR3 length equals 16 residues. This CDR3 reads CASSLNGGQVADTQYF. CDR3 sequence (DNA): TGTGCCAGCAGCCTCAACGGGGGGCAAGTGGCAGATACGCAGTATTTT.

The V call is TRBV4-2, the J call TRBJ1-1, with TRBD1 identical over 9 bases. The CDR3 spans 19 residues. J was trimmed by 0 bases and V by 5 bases; bases with no gene match: 16. Germline V gene lookup returns CDR1 LGHNA and CDR2 YNFKEQ. In nucleotides, the CDR3 is TGTGCCAGCAGCTCAAGGGGACAGGGAATAGCTCGAATGAACACTGAAGCTTTCTTT. Protein sequence: CASSSRGQGIARMNTEAFF.

V gene TRBV6-1 combines with J gene TRBJ1-5, with D possibly matching TRBD1 (6 bases). This CDR3 is 16 amino acids long. Germline V CDR1 and CDR2: MNHNS, SASEGT. The V end was cut by 4 bases, the J end by 0 bases, with 13 bases between. CDR3 in amino acids: CASSVSPDSSNQPQHF. CDR3 nucleotides: TGTGCCAGCAGTGTCAGTCCGGACAGTAGCAATCAGCCCCAGCATTTT.

The chain recombines TRBV5-1 with TRBJ2-5; TRBD2 matches 11 bases. Germline V gene lookup returns CDR1 SGHRS and CDR2 YFSETQ. This CDR3 has 19 residues. V lost 4 bases to trimming and J lost 4 bases; unmatched junction nucleotides: 18. The CDR3 DNA follows: TGCGCCAGCAGCGCGGGGGGGACTAGCGGCTCCCCACGGGCAGAGACCCAGTACTTC. Translated: CASSAGGTSGSPRAETQYF.